The T cell receptor beta chain under discussion was sequenced for a study of technical replicates of blood from several donors. After removal of 8 bases from V and 6 bases from J, the junction contained 13 bases not matched to a gene. CDR1 is MNHNY and CDR2 is SVGAGI in the germline V gene (reference sequence). The CDR3 contains 14 residues. Assay: immunoSEQ multiplex PCR; the TCRdb copy retains only in-frame clones and omits some. There are over 70,000 clones in the sample; 90% to 95% occur only once, and 0.3% to 0.5% lies in the top ten. The receptor's source is a human donor in good health. Source material: T cells isolated from PBMCs. The chain recombines TRBV6-6 with TRBJ2-7; 7 bases fit TRBD1. CDR3 sequence reads: CASGETGLSPEQYF. For the CDR3, the DNA is TGTGCCAGCGGGGAGACAGGGCTCTCCCCCGAGCAGTACTTC.